This TCR beta chain was identified in a study of PD-1 blockade in mismatch repair-deficient tumors. Study details: Patients had over 10 mismatch repair-deficient cancer types, all previously treated and progressing. Findings and caveats of the study: Tumor-resident clones, often undetectable pretreatment in blood, expanded then contracted after pembrolizumab.

On this clone itself: Its antigen remains unidentified.

Profiled with immunoSEQ multiplex PCR; TCRdb holds only in-frame clones, not every one. The sample lists roughly 45,000 clones; more than 65% were seen once. The J segment lost 2 bases and the V segment lost 10 bases, leaving 9 bases of the junction unmatched. The germline V gene has CDR1 SGHVS and CDR2 FQNEAQ. The CDR3 has 14 residues. Mismatch repair deficiency was confirmed in all patients, by PCR or immunohistochemistry. TCRs were sequenced from a few patients responding to pembrolizumab. The TCR comes from an adult with mismatch repair-deficient cancer. This chain joins TRBV7-8 and TRBJ2-3, with 7 bases fitting TRBD2. The sequences come from PBMCs, collected before pembrolizumab treatment. CDR3 region: CATSLAGPTDTQYF. CDR3 nucleotides: TGTGCCACCTCATTAGCGGGCCCCACAGATACGCAGTATTTT.